This TCR beta chain was obtained from a study of CD8+CD57+ T cells in acquired aplastic anemia. Study-level background: Sorted CD4+ and CD8+ cells yielded DNA averaging approximately 3 ug. General study points: A significant difference in CD8+ Simpson's diversity between patients and controls was not found. Overlapping CD8+ CDR3 repertoires of patients and controls contained under 30 shared sequences.

Profiling of TCR beta VDJ combinations and CDR3 sequences used genomic DNA as template. Via MiXCR, TCRdb re-called the reads, giving one row per CDR3 protein. The table has approximately 150,000 distinct CDR3 sequences, 71% seen once. Germline CDR1 is DFQATT and CDR2 is SNEGSKA (reference sequence). V was cut by 6 bases and J by 7 bases, with 13 bases left in between. The CDR3 length is 11 residues. Comment on this clonotype: The target antigen is unknown.

Sequencing was done on patients that had shown CD8+CD57+ cell expansion by flow cytometry. Severe acquired aplastic anemia was present in every patient. The sequence was collected from a human donor with aplastic anemia. V is TRBV20-1 and J is TRBJ2-7; the D call may be TRBD1 or TRBD2 (7 bases each). The sample comprised sorted CD4+, CD8+, or CD8+CD57+ T cells (not recorded which) from PBMCs. CDR3 DNA: TGCAGTGCCAACAGGGGAGGGGAGCAGTACTTC. This sequence encodes CSANRGGEQYF.